This T cell receptor (beta chain) was identified in a study of blood T cells in healthy people across ages. Overall study: When template switching was applied, about one barcoded beta molecule was captured per two T cells.

Alongside a J-beta primer mix, a sample-barcoded 5' primer served in a second PCR lasting roughly 6 to 11 cycles. From the 5' RACE reads, TCRdb called clonotypes with MiXCR, one entry per CDR3 protein. Of roughly 830,000 distinct CDR3 sequences in the sample, 55% to 65% were seen once. CDR3 size: 16 residues. CDR1 is SGHRS, CDR2 YFSETQ, per germline. V lost 4 bases to trimming and J lost 1 base, with 18 bases between them. Sequenced: blood. This receptor was obtained from a man aged 25 to 45 in good health. The J gene is TRBJ2-7, the V gene TRBV5-1; D perhaps matches TRBD2 (6 bases). The CDR3 DNA reads as TGCGCCAGCAGCGGAGGGAACCTGGCAGGGTCCTACGAGCAGTACTTC. Its translation: CASSGGNLAGSYEQYF.